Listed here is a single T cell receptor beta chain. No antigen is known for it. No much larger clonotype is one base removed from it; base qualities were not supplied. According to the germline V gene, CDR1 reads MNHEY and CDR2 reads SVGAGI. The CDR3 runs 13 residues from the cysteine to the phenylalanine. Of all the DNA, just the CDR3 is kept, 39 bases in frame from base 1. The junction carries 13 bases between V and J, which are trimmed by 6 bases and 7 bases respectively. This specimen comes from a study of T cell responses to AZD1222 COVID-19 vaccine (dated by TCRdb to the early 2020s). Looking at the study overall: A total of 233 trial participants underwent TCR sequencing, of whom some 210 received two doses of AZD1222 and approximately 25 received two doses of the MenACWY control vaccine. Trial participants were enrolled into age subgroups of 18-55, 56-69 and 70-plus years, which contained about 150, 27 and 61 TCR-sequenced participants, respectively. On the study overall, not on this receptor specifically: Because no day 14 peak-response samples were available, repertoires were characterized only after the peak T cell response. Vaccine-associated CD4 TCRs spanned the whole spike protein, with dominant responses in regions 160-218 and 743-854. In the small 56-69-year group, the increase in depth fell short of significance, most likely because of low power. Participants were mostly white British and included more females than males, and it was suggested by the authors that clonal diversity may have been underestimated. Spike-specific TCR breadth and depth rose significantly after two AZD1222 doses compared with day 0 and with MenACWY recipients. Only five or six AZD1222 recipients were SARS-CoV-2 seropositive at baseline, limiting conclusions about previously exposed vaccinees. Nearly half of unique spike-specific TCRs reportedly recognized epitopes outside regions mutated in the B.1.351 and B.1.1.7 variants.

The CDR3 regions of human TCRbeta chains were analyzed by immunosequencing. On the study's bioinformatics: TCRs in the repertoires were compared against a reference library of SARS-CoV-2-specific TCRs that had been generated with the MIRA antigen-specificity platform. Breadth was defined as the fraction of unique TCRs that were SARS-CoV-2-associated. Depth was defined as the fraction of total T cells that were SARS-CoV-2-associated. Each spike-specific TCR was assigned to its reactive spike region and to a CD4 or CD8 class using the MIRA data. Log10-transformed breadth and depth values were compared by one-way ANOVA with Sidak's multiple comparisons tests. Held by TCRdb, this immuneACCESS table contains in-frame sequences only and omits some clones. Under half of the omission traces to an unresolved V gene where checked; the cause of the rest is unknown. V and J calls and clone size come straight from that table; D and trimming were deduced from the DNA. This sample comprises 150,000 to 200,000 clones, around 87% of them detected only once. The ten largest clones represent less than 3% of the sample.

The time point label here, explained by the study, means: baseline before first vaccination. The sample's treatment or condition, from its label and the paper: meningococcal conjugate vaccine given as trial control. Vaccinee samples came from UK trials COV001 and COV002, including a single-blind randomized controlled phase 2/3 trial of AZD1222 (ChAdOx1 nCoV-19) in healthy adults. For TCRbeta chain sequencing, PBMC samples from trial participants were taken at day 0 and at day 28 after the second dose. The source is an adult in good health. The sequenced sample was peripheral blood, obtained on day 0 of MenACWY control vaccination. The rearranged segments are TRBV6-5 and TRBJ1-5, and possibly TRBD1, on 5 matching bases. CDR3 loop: CASSPREQQPQHF. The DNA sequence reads TGTGCCAGCAGCCCCAGGGAACAACAGCCCCAGCATTTT.